Many counts were recorded for the clone carrying this T cell receptor beta chain. Its antigen is unidentified. The record originates from a study of human T cells and chemical hapten exposure. The library tagged each cDNA molecule with unique molecular identifiers. TCRdb processed the RACE reads anew with MiXCR; each CDR3 protein has one entry. The data contain about 98,000 distinct CDR3 sequences, less than 14% of them singletons. Study results and limitations: Expanded TCR counts at PT1 were positively correlated with the patch test score.

The length of the CDR3 is 18 residues. V lost 2 bases to trimming and J lost 4 bases, with 21 bases between them. Germline CDR1 KGHSH, CDR2 LQKENI. Sample time point: pre-sensitization, week 0. Treatment here: therapeutic diphenylcyclopropenone sensitization with weekly scalp DPC. The source is a woman aged 55 to 70 with alopecia areata. Some clones in this sample may be carry-over from other donors' samples. The V call is TRBV18, the J call TRBJ1-5; the D gene is possibly TRBD1 (5 bases). Source: whole blood, taken in connection with sensitization to the hapten diphenylcyclopropenone (DPC). The CDR3 protein is CASSPTLLGTGHNQPQHF. In DNA, the CDR3 is TGTGCCAGCTCACCAACCCTTCTTGGTACAGGTCATAATCAGCCCCAGCATTTT.